Detailed here is one T cell receptor beta chain. The data derive from a study of blood T cell repertoires in COVID-19. Cohort 3 recovered donors had two negative PCRs, clearance, or symptom resolution. The CDR3 contains 11 residues. With 8 bases removed from V and 3 bases from J, the gap between germline ends came to 7 bases. Produced via immunoSEQ multiplex PCR; TCRdb's table is partial and in-frame only. This sample has approximately 330,000 clones, with just under 90% found just once. This chain connects TRBV5-3 to TRBJ2-3, with no clear D. TRBV5-3 is labeled an ORF, and its function is uncertain. The TCR comes from a woman in her twenties or thirties who had recovered from COVID-19. The sequencing input was PBMCs or T cells enriched from blood (not recorded which). CDR3 amino acids: CASGRTDTQYF. The CDR3 DNA is TGTGCCAGCGGCAGGACAGATACGCAGTATTTT.